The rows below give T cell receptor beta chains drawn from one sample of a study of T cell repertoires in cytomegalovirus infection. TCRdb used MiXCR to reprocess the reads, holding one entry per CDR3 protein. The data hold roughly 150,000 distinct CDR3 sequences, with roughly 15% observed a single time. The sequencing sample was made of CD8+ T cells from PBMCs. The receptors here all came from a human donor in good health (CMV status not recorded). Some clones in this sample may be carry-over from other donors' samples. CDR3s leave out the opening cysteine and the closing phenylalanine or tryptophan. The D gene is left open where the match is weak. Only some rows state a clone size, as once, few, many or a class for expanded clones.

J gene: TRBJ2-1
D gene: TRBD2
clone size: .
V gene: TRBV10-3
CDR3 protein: AISERLAGAPGYNEQF

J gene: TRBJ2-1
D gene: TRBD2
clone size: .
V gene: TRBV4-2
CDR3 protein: ASSQEGGLASNKQF

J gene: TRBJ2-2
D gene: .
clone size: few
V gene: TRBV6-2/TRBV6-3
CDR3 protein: ASSSLYPRKNTGELF

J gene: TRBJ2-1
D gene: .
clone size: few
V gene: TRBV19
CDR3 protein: ASSIDGYNEQF

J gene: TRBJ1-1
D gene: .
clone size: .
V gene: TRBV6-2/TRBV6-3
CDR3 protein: ESIGRGLEDTEAF

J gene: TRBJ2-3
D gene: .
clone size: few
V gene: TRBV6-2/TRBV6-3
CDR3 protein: ASSYTQGVDTQY

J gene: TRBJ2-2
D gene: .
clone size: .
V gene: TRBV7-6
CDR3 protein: ASSLGGTVNTGELF

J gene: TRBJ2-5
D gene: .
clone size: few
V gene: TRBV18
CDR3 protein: ASSPPEGGWLETQY

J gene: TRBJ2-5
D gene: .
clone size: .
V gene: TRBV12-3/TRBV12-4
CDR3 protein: ASTLTAARGETQY

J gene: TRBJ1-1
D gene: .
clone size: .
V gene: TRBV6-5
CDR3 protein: ASSYGGYTEAF

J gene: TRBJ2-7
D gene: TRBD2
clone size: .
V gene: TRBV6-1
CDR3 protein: ASSKTGLAGTYEQY

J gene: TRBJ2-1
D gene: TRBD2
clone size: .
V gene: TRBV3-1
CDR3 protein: ASSQMGGGATNEQF

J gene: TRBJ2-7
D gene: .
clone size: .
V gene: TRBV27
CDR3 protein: ASSLSQSSYEQY

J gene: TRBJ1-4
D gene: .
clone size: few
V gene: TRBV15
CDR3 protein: ATRAQGTLF

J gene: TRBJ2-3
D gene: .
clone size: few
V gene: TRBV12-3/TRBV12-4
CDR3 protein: ASSPQGYEDTQY

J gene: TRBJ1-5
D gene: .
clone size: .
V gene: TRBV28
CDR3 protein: ASGDSANQPQH

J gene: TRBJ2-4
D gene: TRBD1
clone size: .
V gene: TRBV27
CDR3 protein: ASSLRPRQGNIQY

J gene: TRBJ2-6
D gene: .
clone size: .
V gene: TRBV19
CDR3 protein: ASIHRSGANVLT

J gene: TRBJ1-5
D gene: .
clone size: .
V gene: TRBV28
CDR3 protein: ASNPRGRGNQPQH

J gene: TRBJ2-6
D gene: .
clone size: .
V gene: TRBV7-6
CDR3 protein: ASSSRESGANVLT

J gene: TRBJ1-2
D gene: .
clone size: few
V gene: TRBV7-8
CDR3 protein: ASSLEPVGPVNYGYT

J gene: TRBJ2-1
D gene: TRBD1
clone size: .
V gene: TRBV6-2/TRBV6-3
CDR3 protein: ASSYGTGGRNEQF

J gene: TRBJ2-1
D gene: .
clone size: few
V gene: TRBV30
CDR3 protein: AWSVLKDLWGLTYNEQF

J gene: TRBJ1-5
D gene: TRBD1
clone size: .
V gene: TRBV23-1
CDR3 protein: ASKSLDREPQH

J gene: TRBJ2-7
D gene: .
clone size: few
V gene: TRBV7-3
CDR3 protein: ASSNSSYEQY

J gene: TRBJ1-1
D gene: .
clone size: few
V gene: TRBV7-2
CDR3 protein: ASSPLIQRGLEAF

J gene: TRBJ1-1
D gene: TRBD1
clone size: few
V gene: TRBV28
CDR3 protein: ASSLWGQITEAF

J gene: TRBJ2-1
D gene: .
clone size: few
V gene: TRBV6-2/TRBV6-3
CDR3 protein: ASSHPPRSLGAHEQF

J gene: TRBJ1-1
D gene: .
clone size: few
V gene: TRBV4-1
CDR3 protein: ASTLGPESEAF

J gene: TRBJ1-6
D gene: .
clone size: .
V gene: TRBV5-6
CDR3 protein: ASSRMGGNSPLH

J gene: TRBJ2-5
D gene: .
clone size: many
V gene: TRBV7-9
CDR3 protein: ASSFQGREEY